This TCR delta chain was sequenced during a study of γδ T cells in repeated Plasmodium falciparum infection. Study information: Malian children with intense seasonal malaria exposure were compared with matched Australian children. Malian repertoires were sampled cross-sectionally without transmission and longitudinally through febrile malaria. Malaria-naive adults were infected with P. falciparum NF54 four times over roughly 620 days.

TCRdb re-called the multiplex PCR reads through CATT. The table has 85,000 to 95,000 delta-chain clones, over 1.3% seen once. A note on this clone: TCRdb has a much larger clone's protein, which differs at residue 13 from the translation of this DNA, likely because of a read error; what is shown is the protein translated from the DNA.

In germline, CDR1 is TSWWSYY, CDR2 QGS. V gave up 0 bases and J gave up 0 bases; unmatched junction bases: 25. The CDR3 spans 24 residues. Vgamma9/Vdelta2+ and Vdelta2-negative gammadelta T cells were flow-sorted from PBMC for bulk sequencing. This chain connects TRDV1 to TRDJ1; 10 bases map to TRDD3. The J gene, not given by TCRdb, was assigned here from a germline match of the nucleotide sequence. The sequencing input was gamma-delta T cells from blood. The receptor comes from a pool of human donors (malaria-infected and uninfected, not separated). CDR3 region: CALGELVTTSVGSWGITYTDKLIF. CDR3 DNA sequence: TGTGCTCTTGGGGAACTAGTTACCACCTCTGTGGGGTCCTGGGGGATAACCTACACCGATAAACTCATCTTT.